A selection of T cell receptor beta chains follows, all from one sample in a study of blood T cell repertoires in COVID-19. TCRdb's copy holds only in-frame clones and misses some; the assay was immunoSEQ multiplex PCR. Here the sample spans 64,000 or so clones, 65% to 90% being singletons. Material: peripheral blood. The receptors shown here come from a man between 35 and 55 years old with acute or convalescent COVID-19. Each CDR3 is given with its conserved first and last residue. Each record gives: V gene, J gene, D gene, clone size, CDR3 DNA, CDR3 protein. D genes are given only for firm matches. Clone size appears in some rows only: once, few, many, or a class for an expanded clone.

v_call: TRBV19; j_call: TRBJ1-5; d_call: .; clone_size: .; cdr3_nt: TGTGCCAGTAAACTGGAGGGGGGGAGGGAGATACAGCCCCAGCATTTT; cdr3_aa: CASKLEGGREIQPQHF
v_call: TRBV19; j_call: TRBJ2-1; d_call: TRBD2; clone_size: .; cdr3_nt: TGTGCCAGTACCGGGGGGGGGACTAGCTTGTTCTTC; cdr3_aa: CASTGGGTSLFF
v_call: TRBV27; j_call: TRBJ1-3; d_call: .; clone_size: .; cdr3_nt: TGTGCCAGCAGTTTGGGCAGGGGAAACACCATATATTTT; cdr3_aa: CASSLGRGNTIYF
v_call: TRBV5-1; j_call: TRBJ1-3; d_call: .; clone_size: .; cdr3_nt: TGCGCCAGCAGTCGGAGCACGGGGGGGAACACCATATATTTT; cdr3_aa: CASSRSTGGNTIYF
v_call: TRBV4-1; j_call: TRBJ1-6; d_call: .; clone_size: .; cdr3_nt: TGCGCCAGCAGCCAACCGACAGGATTGGATTCACCCCTCCACTTT; cdr3_aa: CASSQPTGLDSPLHF
v_call: TRBV29-1; j_call: TRBJ1-2; d_call: .; clone_size: .; cdr3_nt: TGCAGCGTTGAAGATCTTTACAGGGAGAATGGCTACACCTTC; cdr3_aa: CSVEDLYRENGYTF
v_call: TRBV3-1/TRBV3-2; j_call: TRBJ2-5; d_call: .; clone_size: .; cdr3_nt: TGTGCCAGCAGCCCCCAGAATTACCAAGAGACCCAGTACTTC; cdr3_aa: CASSPQNYQETQYF
v_call: TRBV10-3; j_call: TRBJ1-2; d_call: .; clone_size: .; cdr3_nt: TGTGCCATCAGTGTGCGGGGGGAGGGAGTCGGCTACACCTTC; cdr3_aa: CAISVRGEGVGYTF
v_call: TRBV30; j_call: TRBJ2-2; d_call: .; clone_size: .; cdr3_nt: TGTGCCTGGAACGCGGGGCAGCTAACCGGGGAGCTGTTTTTT; cdr3_aa: CAWNAGQLTGELFF
v_call: TRBV19; j_call: TRBJ1-2; d_call: .; clone_size: .; cdr3_nt: TGTGCCAGTAGTCCCAGGGACTACACAGCTGGCTACACCTTC; cdr3_aa: CASSPRDYTAGYTF
v_call: TRBV28; j_call: TRBJ1-6; d_call: .; clone_size: .; cdr3_nt: TGTGCCAGCTTCGTGGGTCCTAGTTCACCCCTCCACTTT; cdr3_aa: CASFVGPSSPLHF
v_call: TRBV6-5; j_call: TRBJ2-2; d_call: TRBD1; clone_size: few; cdr3_nt: TGTGCCAGCAGTTACTCCCAGGGGGACACCGGGGAGCTGTTTTTT; cdr3_aa: CASSYSQGDTGELFF
v_call: TRBV6-1; j_call: TRBJ2-3; d_call: .; clone_size: .; cdr3_nt: TGTGCCAGCAGTGAAGCTGGCGGGGCAACCGGAGATACGCAGTATTTT; cdr3_aa: CASSEAGGATGDTQYF
v_call: TRBV15; j_call: TRBJ2-5; d_call: .; clone_size: .; cdr3_nt: TGTGCCACCAGCAGAGATCTGCAGGGAATACAAGAGACCCAGTACTTC; cdr3_aa: CATSRDLQGIQETQYF
v_call: TRBV25-1; j_call: TRBJ1-1; d_call: .; clone_size: .; cdr3_nt: TGTGCCAGCAGTGAAGGGGGCCTGAACACTGAAGCTTTCTTT; cdr3_aa: CASSEGGLNTEAFF
v_call: TRBV5-6; j_call: TRBJ1-1; d_call: .; clone_size: .; cdr3_nt: TGTGCCAGCAGCTTAGGCGGGTTCACTGAAGCTTTCTTT; cdr3_aa: CASSLGGFTEAFF
v_call: TRBV6-6; j_call: TRBJ1-3; d_call: .; clone_size: .; cdr3_nt: TGTGCCAGCTATGAGGGAGTCGCCATATATTTT; cdr3_aa: CASYEGVAIYF
v_call: TRBV6-5; j_call: TRBJ2-2; d_call: TRBD2; clone_size: .; cdr3_nt: TGTGCCAGCAGCAGCGGGGCGCGTCCGACCGGGGAGCTGTTTTTT; cdr3_aa: CASSSGARPTGELFF
v_call: TRBV12-3/TRBV12-4; j_call: TRBJ1-5; d_call: .; clone_size: .; cdr3_nt: TGTGCCAGCAGGCATTCAGGGGAACAGCCCCAGCATTTT; cdr3_aa: CASRHSGEQPQHF
v_call: TRBV27; j_call: TRBJ1-5; d_call: .; clone_size: .; cdr3_nt: TGTGCCAGCAGTTTAGGCCAGAATCAGCCCCAGCATTTT; cdr3_aa: CASSLGQNQPQHF
v_call: TRBV7-8; j_call: TRBJ2-6; d_call: .; clone_size: .; cdr3_nt: TGTGCCAGCAGCCCTAACAGGTTGCCCTACTCTGGGGCCAACGTCCTGACTTTC; cdr3_aa: CASSPNRLPYSGANVLTF
v_call: TRBV5-1; j_call: TRBJ1-6; d_call: TRBD1; clone_size: .; cdr3_nt: TGCGCCAGCAGCTTGGGGGACAGGGGGCGATCACCCCTCCACTTT; cdr3_aa: CASSLGDRGRSPLHF
v_call: TRBV2; j_call: TRBJ2-1; d_call: TRBD2; clone_size: .; cdr3_nt: TGTGCCAGCAGCCCGACTAGCGGGGACAATGAGCAGTTCTTC; cdr3_aa: CASSPTSGDNEQFF
v_call: TRBV2; j_call: TRBJ1-2; d_call: TRBD1; clone_size: once; cdr3_nt: TGTGCCAGCAGTGTAGTACAGGGGAAGGGCTACACCTTC; cdr3_aa: CASSVVQGKGYTF
v_call: TRBV7-2; j_call: TRBJ2-5; d_call: TRBD2; clone_size: .; cdr3_nt: TGTGCCAGCAGCTTCTCCGGGGGGCAAGAGACCCAGTACTTC; cdr3_aa: CASSFSGGQETQYF
v_call: TRBV6-5; j_call: TRBJ2-3; d_call: .; clone_size: .; cdr3_nt: TGTGCCAGCAGTTCTCGGGACTCGTCTAGCACAGATACGCAGTATTTT; cdr3_aa: CASSSRDSSSTDTQYF
v_call: TRBV19; j_call: TRBJ2-1; d_call: TRBD1; clone_size: once; cdr3_nt: TGTGCCAGTAGTCCGGACAGGGACGGGAACAATGAGCAGTTCTTC; cdr3_aa: CASSPDRDGNNEQFF
v_call: TRBV6-4; j_call: TRBJ2-6; d_call: .; clone_size: .; cdr3_nt: TGTGCCAGCAAGAGGGAGACTGGGGCCAACGTCCTGACTTTC; cdr3_aa: CASKRETGANVLTF
v_call: TRBV19; j_call: TRBJ1-5; d_call: TRBD1; clone_size: .; cdr3_nt: TGTGCCAGTGGGCGGTTGACAGGGGGCAATCAGCCCCAGCATTTT; cdr3_aa: CASGRLTGGNQPQHF
v_call: TRBV7-8; j_call: TRBJ1-1; d_call: .; clone_size: few; cdr3_nt: TGTGCCAGCAGCCTACAGGGAGAGGTAGCTTTCTTT; cdr3_aa: CASSLQGEVAFF
v_call: TRBV19; j_call: TRBJ1-4; d_call: .; clone_size: .; cdr3_nt: TGTGCCAGTAACGACGGAGTAAGTGAAAAACTGTTTTTT; cdr3_aa: CASNDGVSEKLFF
v_call: TRBV11-3; j_call: TRBJ2-1; d_call: TRBD2; clone_size: .; cdr3_nt: TGTGCCAGCAGCCCCGGGACTAGCGGGGGTGAGCAGTTCTTC; cdr3_aa: CASSPGTSGGEQFF
v_call: TRBV6-5; j_call: TRBJ1-2; d_call: .; clone_size: .; cdr3_nt: TGTGCCAGCAGCGCGGGAGCCCCGAACTATGGCTACACCTTC; cdr3_aa: CASSAGAPNYGYTF
v_call: TRBV19; j_call: TRBJ1-1; d_call: .; clone_size: once; cdr3_nt: TGTGCCAGTAGTATACCAGGGGCGAACACTGAAGCTTTCTTT; cdr3_aa: CASSIPGANTEAFF
v_call: TRBV5-1; j_call: TRBJ2-5; d_call: .; clone_size: .; cdr3_nt: TGCGCCAGCAGCGCCGGGGTGGGAATAGAGACCCAGTACTTC; cdr3_aa: CASSAGVGIETQYF
v_call: TRBV2; j_call: TRBJ1-5; d_call: TRBD1; clone_size: .; cdr3_nt: TGTGCCAGCAGCGGGGACAGTGGACGTCAGCCCCAGCATTTT; cdr3_aa: CASSGDSGRQPQHF
v_call: TRBV12-3/TRBV12-4; j_call: TRBJ1-5; d_call: .; clone_size: .; cdr3_nt: TGTGCCAGCAGTTTCGGGAGCAATCAGCCCCAGCATTTT; cdr3_aa: CASSFGSNQPQHF
v_call: TRBV5-1; j_call: TRBJ2-2; d_call: .; clone_size: few; cdr3_nt: TGCGCCAGCAGCTCAACAGGGCGGTTGGACACCGGGGAGCTGTTTTTT; cdr3_aa: CASSSTGRLDTGELFF
v_call: TRBV7-2; j_call: TRBJ1-1; d_call: .; clone_size: .; cdr3_nt: TGTGCCAGCAGCTTAGAGCCTCGTTATGAAGCTTTCTTT; cdr3_aa: CASSLEPRYEAFF
v_call: TRBV3-1/TRBV3-2; j_call: TRBJ2-5; d_call: TRBD2; clone_size: .; cdr3_nt: TGTGCCAGCAGCCAGAGATCAGCGGGGTCGGCGGTGGAGACCCAGTACTTC; cdr3_aa: CASSQRSAGSAVETQYF
v_call: TRBV20-1; j_call: TRBJ2-2; d_call: .; clone_size: .; cdr3_nt: TGCAGTGCTAGTGGCCGGGGGGCCCTCACCGGGGAGCTGTTTTTT; cdr3_aa: CSASGRGALTGELFF
v_call: TRBV6-5; j_call: TRBJ2-5; d_call: .; clone_size: .; cdr3_nt: TGTGCCAGCAGAGACGACAGGACCATGGGGGAGACCCAGTACTTC; cdr3_aa: CASRDDRTMGETQYF
v_call: TRBV27; j_call: TRBJ1-5; d_call: TRBD1; clone_size: few; cdr3_nt: TGTGCCAGCAGATCCCGGACAGGAGGGCAGCCCCAGCATTTT; cdr3_aa: CASRSRTGGQPQHF
v_call: TRBV5-4; j_call: TRBJ1-2; d_call: TRBD1; clone_size: .; cdr3_nt: TGTGCCAGCAGCCTTGCCGGGACAGATTACTATGGCTACACCTTC; cdr3_aa: CASSLAGTDYYGYTF
v_call: TRBV7-2; j_call: TRBJ1-1; d_call: .; clone_size: once; cdr3_nt: TGTGCCAGCAGCTTAGTGTTCTCCCGTGAAGCTTTCTTT; cdr3_aa: CASSLVFSREAFF